The entry below describes one T cell receptor (beta chain). The sample belongs to a study of control samples from healthy donors and cancer patients. In germline, CDR1 is WNHNN, CDR2 SYGVQD (reference sequence). The CDR3 has 16 amino acids. V dropped 0 bases and J dropped 1 base, with 12 bases sitting between them. Using immunoSEQ multiplex PCR, the repertoire was profiled, and TCRdb retains in-frame clones only, with some absent. The table shows 390,000 or so clones, with about nine tenths occurring only once. The specimen was PBMCs. The chain recombines TRBV10-1 with TRBJ1-2; no definite D call. This sequence was found in a man aged 35 to 55 with head and neck cancer. Written as DNA, the CDR3 is TGCGCCAGCAGTGAGTCCACCCCAGGCTATAACTATGGCTACACCTTC. Translation: CASSESTPGYNYGYTF.